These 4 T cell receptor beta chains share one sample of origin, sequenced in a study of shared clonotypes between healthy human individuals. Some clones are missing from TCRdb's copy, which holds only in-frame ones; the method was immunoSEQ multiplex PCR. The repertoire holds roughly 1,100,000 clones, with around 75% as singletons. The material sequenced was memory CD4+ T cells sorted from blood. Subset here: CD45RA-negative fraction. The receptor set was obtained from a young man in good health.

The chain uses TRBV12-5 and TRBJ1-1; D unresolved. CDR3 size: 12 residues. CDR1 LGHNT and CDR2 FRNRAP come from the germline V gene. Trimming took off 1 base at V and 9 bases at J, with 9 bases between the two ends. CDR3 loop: CASGLGAAKAFF. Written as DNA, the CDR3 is TGTGCTAGTGGTTTGGGCGCCGCCAAAGCTTTCTTT.

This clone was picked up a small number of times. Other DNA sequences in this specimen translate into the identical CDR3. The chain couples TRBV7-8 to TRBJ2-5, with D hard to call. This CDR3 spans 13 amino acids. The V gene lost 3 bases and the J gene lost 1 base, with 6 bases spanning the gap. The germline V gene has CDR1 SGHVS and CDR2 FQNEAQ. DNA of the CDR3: TGTGCCAGCAGCTTGCTCCTCCAAGAGACCCAGTACTTC. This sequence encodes CASSLLLQETQYF.

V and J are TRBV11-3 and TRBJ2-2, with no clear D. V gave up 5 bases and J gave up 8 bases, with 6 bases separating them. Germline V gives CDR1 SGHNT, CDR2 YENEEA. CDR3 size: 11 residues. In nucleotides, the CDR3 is TGTGCCAGCAGCAGCAGGGGGGAGCTGTTTTTT. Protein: CASSSRGELFF.

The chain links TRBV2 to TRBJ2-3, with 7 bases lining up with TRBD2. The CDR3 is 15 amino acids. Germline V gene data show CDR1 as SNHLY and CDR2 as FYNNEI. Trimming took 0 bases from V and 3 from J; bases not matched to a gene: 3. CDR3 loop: CASSEAGGKTDTQYF. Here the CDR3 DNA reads TGTGCCAGCAGTGAAGCCGGGGGGAAAACAGATACGCAGTATTTT. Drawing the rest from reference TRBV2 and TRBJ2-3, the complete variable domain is EPEVTQTPSHQVTQMGQEVILRCVPISNHLYFYWYRQILGQKVEFLVSFYNNEISEKSEIFDDQFSVERPDGSNFTLKIRSTKLEDSAMYFCASSEAGGKTDTQYFGPGTRLTVL.